This T cell receptor (beta chain) comes out of a study of PD-L1 blockade in urothelial cancer. About the study: Patients commenced intravenous atezolizumab, 1,200 mg every 3 weeks, in about 2014. Reported median T cell count for blood samples was about 150,000. Blood was evaluated 3 weeks (second dose) and 6 weeks after therapy began.

Sequenced by immunoSEQ multiplex PCR; TCRdb stores in-frame clones only, minus some. The repertoire consists of around 100,000 clones, with around 90% occurring once and the leading ten covering 2% to 2.5%. Time point here: pretreatment peripheral blood. V lost 5 bases to trimming and J lost 2 bases, with 10 bases between them. The CDR3 sequence is 14 residues long. CDR1 and CDR2 from the germline V gene are SGHNT and YENEEA. The chain combines TRBV11-3 with TRBJ1-3; possibly TRBD1 for D (6 bases). The receptor was derived from a man between 60 and 75 years old with urothelial cancer. The sequencing here drew on PBMCs, taken around atezolizumab (anti-PD-L1) treatment. CDR3 region: CASSEGGTGNTIYF. The CDR3 nucleotides are TGTGCCAGCAGCGAAGGGGGTACTGGAAACACCATATATTTT.